This paragraph reports one T cell receptor beta chain. This sample was taken from a study of shared clonotypes between healthy human individuals. There are 17 residues in the CDR3. From germline, CDR1 is SGHVS and CDR2 FNYEAQ. The trim removed 2 bases at V and 4 bases at J, leaving 8 bases unmatched. Splitting of each subset's genomic DNA was done evenly across several immunoSEQ plates. Sequencing used immunoSEQ multiplex PCR; TCRdb keeps in-frame clones, though not all of them. The sample lists fewer than 2.5 million clones; approximately 94% were seen once. The specimen sequenced was naive CD4+ T cells from PBMCs. Indicated subset: CD45RA+ positively selected. The J gene is TRBJ2-1, the V gene TRBV7-6, with 10 bases matching TRBD2. The TCR was taken from a man between 18 and 29 years old in good health. Some clones in this sample may be carry-over from other donors' samples. The CDR3, as DNA: TGTGCCAGCAGCTTACAGTCCTTAGCGGGAGGTTACAATGAGCAGTTCTTC. Its translation: CASSLQSLAGGYNEQFF.